These T cell receptor beta chains were read from a single sample in a study of cytomegalovirus exposure and HLA in healthy donors. Sequencing used immunoSEQ multiplex PCR; TCRdb keeps in-frame clones, though not all of them. Of approximately 190,000 clones in the sample, more than 65% were seen once. The specimen sequenced was PBMCs. These receptors originate from a man aged 35-49 years in good health and CMV-seropositive. The conserved cysteine and the conserved F or W are not part of the CDR3 here. The order of the fields is J gene, clone size, V gene, CDR3 protein. Some rows have no size entry. The others give once, few or many, or a class for an expanded clone.

TRBJ1-5 NA TRBV30 AWSLRGNQPQH
TRBJ2-5 NA TRBV6-5 ASSPREETQY
TRBJ1-5 NA TRBV10-2 ASSEQGISQPQH
TRBJ1-2 NA TRBV10-3 AITPDRGYGYT
TRBJ2-5 NA TRBV5-5 ASSKGGSETQY
TRBJ1-1 NA TRBV9 ASSAAGTGVPEAF
TRBJ1-2 NA TRBV7-2 ASSPDRGGGYT
TRBJ2-3 NA TRBV2 ASGGRGSTDTQY
TRBJ1-6 once TRBV2 ASKLGDRNNSPLH
TRBJ1-4 few TRBV7-2 ASSPGTGREKLF
TRBJ1-1 NA TRBV6-6 ASSYQGGPNTEAF
TRBJ1-1 NA TRBV4-1 ASSQVGQLNTEAF
TRBJ2-7 NA TRBV27 ASSFSGQGIYEQY
TRBJ2-7 few TRBV5-1 ASSFGLADYEQY
TRBJ2-3 NA TRBV10-3 AISSGSGTDTQY
TRBJ1-2 NA TRBV4-2 ASSPGGQGVEGYT
TRBJ2-3 NA TRBV28 ASSSLRYSGGTDTQY
TRBJ2-2 NA TRBV4-3 ASSQETSGLTGELF
TRBJ1-6 once TRBV2 ASSLTGYPLH
TRBJ2-6 NA TRBV11-1 ASSFLAGGSGANVLT
TRBJ1-4 few TRBV4-2 ASSQDRGRVEKLF
TRBJ2-7 NA TRBV5-1 ASSLIVSGTQDEQY
TRBJ2-3 NA TRBV6-5 ASNHEGGVRDTQY
TRBJ2-5 NA TRBV19 ASNWGEGETQY
TRBJ2-3 NA TRBV7-3 ASSLADQRGDTDTQY
TRBJ1-2 once TRBV6-1 ASSELENYGYT
TRBJ1-4 few TRBV5-4 ASSLAGRGSEKLF
TRBJ2-5 NA TRBV1 TSSQATGSPETQY
TRBJ1-6 NA TRBV5-4 ASSLALDSPLH
TRBJ2-1 NA TRBV18 ASSEGQGGTNEQF
TRBJ1-1 NA TRBV10-3 AIKASTEAF
TRBJ2-7 NA TRBV6-5 ASTPLGGKNEQY
TRBJ2-5 NA TRBV10-3 AIKPTGGLETQY
TRBJ1-2 NA TRBV29-1 SVRLGAARSNYGYT
TRBJ1-1 NA TRBV7-9 ASSLKDQGVNTEAF
TRBJ1-1 few TRBV28 ASAASMNTEAF
TRBJ2-3 NA TRBV11-2 ASSLGTRGTDTQY
TRBJ2-5 few TRBV7-3 ASSLQGMGTETQY
TRBJ2-7 NA TRBV6-1 ASTVTSGDYEQY
TRBJ2-7 NA TRBV2 ASSSPGRGGEQY
TRBJ2-5 NA TRBV5-1 ASSFGGSGGETQY
TRBJ2-7 once TRBV6-5 ASSYFPGLTYEQY
TRBJ2-3 NA TRBV14 ASSTGTGGTQY
TRBJ2-1 NA TRBV5-3 ARSFWGGQKYEQF
TRBJ2-1 NA TRBV28 ASSLGTGVNEQF
TRBJ2-7 once TRBV12-5 ASGLVRLGQFSSYEQY
TRBJ2-7 NA TRBV7-2 ASSVDTYYEQY
TRBJ1-1 NA TRBV6-1 ASSERPGVRANTEAF
TRBJ2-3 few TRBV21-1 ASSRGSEEPGLAETDTQY
TRBJ1-2 NA TRBV7-9 ASTLSGGSYGYT
TRBJ1-1 NA TRBV7-6 ASSQMGGRANTEAF
TRBJ1-3 NA TRBV6-6 ASRRLGAGNTIY
TRBJ2-7 NA TRBV2 ASSLRTGSPNEQY
TRBJ2-5 NA TRBV9 ASSVGVRREGETQY
TRBJ2-3 once TRBV9 ASSAQGVYTDTQY
TRBJ2-7 NA TRBV23-1 ASSSTLAGKGEQY
TRBJ2-5 NA TRBV7-3 ASSPRGGASETQY
TRBJ2-1 once TRBV10-3 AISERRGYNEQF
TRBJ2-2 once TRBV5-1 ASSFGQGAGGTGELF